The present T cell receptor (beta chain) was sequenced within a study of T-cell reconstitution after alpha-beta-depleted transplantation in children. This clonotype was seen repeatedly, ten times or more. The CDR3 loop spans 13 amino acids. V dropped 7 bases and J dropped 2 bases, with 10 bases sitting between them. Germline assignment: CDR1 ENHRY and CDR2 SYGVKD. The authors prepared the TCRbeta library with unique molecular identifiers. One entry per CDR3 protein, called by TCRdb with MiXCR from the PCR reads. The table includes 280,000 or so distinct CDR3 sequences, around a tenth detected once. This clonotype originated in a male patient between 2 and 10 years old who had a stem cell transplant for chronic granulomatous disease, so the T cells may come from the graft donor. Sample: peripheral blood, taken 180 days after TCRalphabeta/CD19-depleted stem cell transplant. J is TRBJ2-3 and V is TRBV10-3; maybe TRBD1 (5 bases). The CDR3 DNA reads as TGTGCCATCACAAGGGGCTACACAGATACGCAGTATTTT. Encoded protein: CAITRGYTDTQYF.